What follows are 13 T cell receptor beta chains derived from one specimen sequenced in a study of OX40 agonist ivuxolimab in advanced cancers. Some clones are missing from TCRdb's copy, which holds only in-frame ones; the method was immunoSEQ multiplex PCR. The table records about 58,000 clones, roughly 80% of them present only once. The material sequenced was CD4+ or CD8+ T cells sorted from blood, taken in a trial of the OX40 agonist ivuxolimab. These receptors originate from an adult with an advanced solid tumor such as melanoma, head and neck, liver or kidney cancer.

The chain is built from TRBV18 and TRBJ2-7; 7 bases fit TRBD2. Losses at the gene ends were 6 bases for V and 3 bases for J; bases not matched to a gene: 8. The CDR3 totals 14 residues. Looked up from germline, CDR1 is KGHSH and CDR2 is LQKENI. The DNA for the CDR3 is TGTGCCAGCTCCCTCCGGGGGGATGTCTACGAGCAGTACTTC. The encoded protein is CASSLRGDVYEQYF.

The V call is TRBV11-3, the J call TRBJ2-5; 7 positions match TRBD1. The closer fit of TRBJ2-7 to the DNA end suggests the J call may be wrong. Germline CDR1 and CDR2: SGHNT and YENEEA. This CDR3 region has 13 residues. The CDR3 region is CASNQGDDYEQYF. CDR3 in DNA: TGTGCCAGCAATCAGGGGGACGACTACGAGCAGTACTTC.

This clone came up once. This chain joins TRBV6-5 and TRBJ2-3; the D is unclear. The V end was cut by 2 bases, the J end by 2 bases, with 5 bases between. The V gene's germline CDR1 is MNHEY and CDR2 SVGAGI. The CDR3 length is 13 residues. CDR3 DNA: TGTGCCAGCAGTTACAGAGCCACAGATACGCAGTATTTT. Translating gives CASSYRATDTQYF.

The chain recombines TRBV5-1 with TRBJ2-7, with 8 bases that match TRBD2. The CDR3 consists of 15 residues. Losses at the gene ends were 0 bases for V and 5 bases for J; bases not matched to a gene: 7. CDR1 and CDR2 (germline): SGHRS, YFSETQ. The CDR3: CASSLDGGAGDEQYF. In DNA, the CDR3 is TGCGCCAGCAGCTTGGACGGGGGAGCGGGGGACGAGCAGTACTTC.

The chain couples TRBV6-4 to TRBJ1-2; no definite D call. CDR3 length equals 12 residues. V was cut by 9 bases and J by 3 bases, with 11 bases left in between. Germline loops: CDR1 MRHNA, CDR2 SNTAGT. CDR3 residues: CASYRQDYGYTF. CDR3 nucleotide sequence: TGTGCCAGTTATCGCCAGGACTATGGCTACACCTTC.

In this sample, this clone turned up a few times. The chain employs TRBV5-6 and TRBJ2-5, with TRBD2 as a possible D gene (5 bases). From germline, CDR1 is SGHDT and CDR2 YYEEEE. Trimming shortened V by 3 bases and J by 4 bases, and 10 bases separated the two germline ends. The CDR3 sequence is 13 residues long. The CDR3, as DNA: TGTGCCAGCAGCTCCGGGGTAGGAGAGACCCAGTACTTC. Residues: CASSSGVGETQYF.

CDR3 protein: CASRTGLSGNTIYF. CDR3 nucleotide sequence: TGTGCCAGTCGGACGGGACTCTCTGGAAACACCATATATTTT. This sequence joins TRBV6-5 and TRBJ1-3, with TRBD1 as a possible D gene (5 bases). The germline V and J ends were trimmed by 9 bases and 0 bases, with 12 bases remaining between them. The CDR3 sequence is 14 residues long. Germline V CDR1 and CDR2: MNHEY, SVGAGI.

CDR3 region: CASLLDRGGVGTEAFF. The DNA for the CDR3 is TGTGCCAGTCTCCTGGACAGGGGAGGGGTAGGCACTGAAGCTTTCTTT. The chain joins TRBV19 to TRBJ1-1, with 9 bases matching TRBD1. The CDR3 sequence is 16 residues long. V shed 8 bases, J shed 4 bases, and the junction held 14 bases outside the gene matches. Germline loops: CDR1 LNHDA, CDR2 SQIVND (reference sequence).

This sequence joins TRBV5-1 and TRBJ2-7; D remains unclear. Per germline, CDR1 SGHRS and CDR2 YFSETQ. This CDR3 contains 13 residues. The germline V and J ends were trimmed by 6 bases and 1 base, with 11 bases remaining between them. The CDR3 bases are TGCGCCAGCACCTCGGGTCTATCCTACGAGCAGTACTTC. Residues: CASTSGLSYEQYF.

This chain links TRBV6-1 with TRBJ2-7; the D is unclear. This CDR3 has 11 residues. V was pared by 8 bases and J by 6 bases, with 11 bases between. CDR1 and CDR2 (germline): MNHNS, SASEGT. CDR3 amino acids: CASSRNPEQYF. The CDR3 DNA is TGTGCCAGCTCGAGAAATCCCGAGCAGTACTTC.

The chain uses TRBV11-2 and TRBJ1-3; TRBD1 might be the D (5 bases). Trimming shortened V by 2 bases and J by 2 bases, and 7 bases separated the two germline ends. The CDR3 totals 14 residues. Germline lookup yields CDR1 SGHAT and CDR2 FQNNGV. As DNA, the CDR3 is TGTGCCAGCAGCTTAAGCAGGGCTGGAAACACCATATATTTT. Protein sequence: CASSLSRAGNTIYF.

This clone occurred many times. The chain employs TRBV7-9 and TRBJ2-1; D gene ambiguous. The V and J ends lost 5 bases and 9 bases respectively, with 11 bases between them. This CDR3 contains 12 residues. Germline assignment: CDR1 SEHNR and CDR2 FQNEAQ (reference sequence). The CDR3 coding sequence is TGTGCCAGCAGCACGGTTCTCACTGAGCAGTTCTTC. Its translation: CASSTVLTEQFF.

V gene TRBV6-1 combines with J gene TRBJ2-3, with 10 bases aligning to TRBD1. The germline CDR1 and CDR2 sequences are MNHNS and SASEGT. The junction had 4 bases not matched to a gene; V was cut back by 7 bases and J by 3 bases. The CDR3 runs 14 residues. The CDR3 DNA sequence: TGTGCCAGCAAAGTGGGACAGGGGACAGATACGCAGTATTTT. Its translation is CASKVGQGTDTQYF.